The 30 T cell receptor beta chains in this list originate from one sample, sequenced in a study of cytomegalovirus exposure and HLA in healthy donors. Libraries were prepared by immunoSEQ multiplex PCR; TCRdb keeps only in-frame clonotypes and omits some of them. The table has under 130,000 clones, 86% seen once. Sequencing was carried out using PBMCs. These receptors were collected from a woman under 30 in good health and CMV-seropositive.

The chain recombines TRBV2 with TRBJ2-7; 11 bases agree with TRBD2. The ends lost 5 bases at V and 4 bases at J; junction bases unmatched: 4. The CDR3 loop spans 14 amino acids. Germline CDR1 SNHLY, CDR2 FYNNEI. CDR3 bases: TGTGCCAGCAGTTTTAGCGGGGGGGCTTACGAGCAGTACTTC. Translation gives CASSFSGGAYEQYF.

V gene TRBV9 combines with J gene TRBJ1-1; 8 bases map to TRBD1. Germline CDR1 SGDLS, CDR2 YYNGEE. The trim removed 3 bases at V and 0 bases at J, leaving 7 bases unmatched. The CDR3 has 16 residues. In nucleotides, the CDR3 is TGTGCCAGCAGCGCTGGACAGGGATGGGTGAACACTGAAGCTTTCTTT. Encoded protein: CASSAGQGWVNTEAFF.

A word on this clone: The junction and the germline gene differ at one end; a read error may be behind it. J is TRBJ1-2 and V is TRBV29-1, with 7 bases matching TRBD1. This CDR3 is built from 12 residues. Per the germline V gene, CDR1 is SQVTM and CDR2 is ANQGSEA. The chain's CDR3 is CSVNALTGAVAF. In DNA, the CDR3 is TGCAGCGTCAACGCTCTAACAGGGGCGGTCGCCTTC.

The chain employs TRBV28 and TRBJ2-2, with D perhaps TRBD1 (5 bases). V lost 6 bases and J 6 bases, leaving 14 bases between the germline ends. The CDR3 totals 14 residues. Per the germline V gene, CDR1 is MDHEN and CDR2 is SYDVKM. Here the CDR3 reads CASRLSGLAGELFF. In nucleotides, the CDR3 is TGTGCCAGCAGGCTGTCAGGGTTGGCCGGGGAGCTGTTTTTT.

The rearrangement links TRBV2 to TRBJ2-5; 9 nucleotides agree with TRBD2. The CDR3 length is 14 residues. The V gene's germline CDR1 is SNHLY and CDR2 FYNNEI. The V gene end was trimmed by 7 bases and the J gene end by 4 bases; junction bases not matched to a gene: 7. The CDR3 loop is CASTAGGPGETQYF. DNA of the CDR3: TGTGCCAGCACTGCGGGAGGGCCGGGAGAGACCCAGTACTTC.

The CDR3 sequence is CASTARYTEAFF. CDR3 in DNA: TGTGCCAGCACTGCTAGGTACACTGAAGCTTTCTTT. This rearrangement joins TRBV6-1 to TRBJ1-1; no clear D gene. The V gene lost 7 bases and the J gene lost 3 bases, with 9 bases spanning the gap. Germline V CDR1 and CDR2: MNHNS, SASEGT. This CDR3 is 12 amino acids long.

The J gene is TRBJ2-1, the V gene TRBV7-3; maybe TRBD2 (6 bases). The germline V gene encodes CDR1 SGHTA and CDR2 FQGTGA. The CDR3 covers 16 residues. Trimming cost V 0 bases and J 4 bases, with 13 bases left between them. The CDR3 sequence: CASSLTREGNYNEQFF. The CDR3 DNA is TGTGCCAGCAGCTTAACGCGGGAAGGAAATTACAATGAGCAGTTCTTC.

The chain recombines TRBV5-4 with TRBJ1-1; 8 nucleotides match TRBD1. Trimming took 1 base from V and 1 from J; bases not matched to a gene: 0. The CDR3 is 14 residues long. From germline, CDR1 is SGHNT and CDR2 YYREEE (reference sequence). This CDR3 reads CASSLQGANTEAFF. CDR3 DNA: TGTGCCAGCAGCTTGCAGGGGGCGAACACTGAAGCTTTCTTT.

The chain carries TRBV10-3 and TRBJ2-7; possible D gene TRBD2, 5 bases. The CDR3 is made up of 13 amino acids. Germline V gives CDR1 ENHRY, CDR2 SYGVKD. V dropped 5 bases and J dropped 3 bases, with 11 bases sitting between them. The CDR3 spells CAISSRVDYEQYF. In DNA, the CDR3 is TGTGCCATCAGTTCGAGGGTTGACTACGAGCAGTACTTC.

The CDR3 loop is CASSLGQFYEQYF. Written as DNA, the CDR3 is TGTGCCAGCAGCTTAGGACAATTCTACGAGCAGTACTTC. The chain carries TRBV11-3 and TRBJ2-7; D not certain. CDR1 is SGHNT, CDR2 YENEEA, per germline. The V end lost 1 base, the J end lost 3 bases, and 7 bases lay between the germline ends. The CDR3 is made up of 13 amino acids.

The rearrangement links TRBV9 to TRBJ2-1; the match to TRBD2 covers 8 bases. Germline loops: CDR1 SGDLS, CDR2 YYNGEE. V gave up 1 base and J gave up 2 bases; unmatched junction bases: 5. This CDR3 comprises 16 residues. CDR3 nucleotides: TGTGCCAGCAGCGTAAATCCAGCGGGGGCCTACAATGAGCAGTTCTTC. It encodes CASSVNPAGAYNEQFF.

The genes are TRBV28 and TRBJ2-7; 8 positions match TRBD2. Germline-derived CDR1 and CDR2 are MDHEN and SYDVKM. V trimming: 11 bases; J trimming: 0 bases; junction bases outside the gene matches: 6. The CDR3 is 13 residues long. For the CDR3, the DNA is TGTGCCGGCTCAAGCGGGAGCTCCTACGAGCAGTACTTC. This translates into CAGSSGSSYEQYF.

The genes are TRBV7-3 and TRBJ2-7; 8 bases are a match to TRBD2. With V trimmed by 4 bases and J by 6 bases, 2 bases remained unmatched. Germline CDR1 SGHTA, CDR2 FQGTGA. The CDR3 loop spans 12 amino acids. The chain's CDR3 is CASSSGGPEQYF. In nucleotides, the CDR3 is TGTGCCAGCAGCTCGGGGGGGCCCGAGCAGTACTTC.

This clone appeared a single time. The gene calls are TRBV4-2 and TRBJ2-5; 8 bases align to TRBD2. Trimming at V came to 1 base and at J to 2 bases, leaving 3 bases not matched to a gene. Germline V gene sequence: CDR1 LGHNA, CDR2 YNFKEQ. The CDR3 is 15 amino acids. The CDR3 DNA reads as TGTGCCAGCAGCCAAGTAGCGGGGCAACAAGAGACCCAGTACTTC. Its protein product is CASSQVAGQQETQYF.

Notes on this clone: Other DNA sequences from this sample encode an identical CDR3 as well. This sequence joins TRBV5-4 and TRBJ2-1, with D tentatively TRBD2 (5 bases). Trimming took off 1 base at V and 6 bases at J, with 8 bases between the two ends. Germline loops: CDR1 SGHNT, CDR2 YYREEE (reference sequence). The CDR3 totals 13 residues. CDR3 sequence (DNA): TGTGCCAGCAGCTTGCGGGGAAGCAATGAGCAGTTCTTC. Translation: CASSLRGSNEQFF.

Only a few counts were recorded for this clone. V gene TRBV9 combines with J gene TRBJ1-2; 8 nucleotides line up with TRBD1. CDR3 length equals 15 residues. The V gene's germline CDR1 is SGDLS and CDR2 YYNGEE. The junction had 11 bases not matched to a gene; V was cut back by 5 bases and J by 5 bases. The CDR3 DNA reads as TGTGCCAGCAGTCTTAAGACAGGGGAGGGGTATGGCTACACCTTC. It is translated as CASSLKTGEGYGYTF.

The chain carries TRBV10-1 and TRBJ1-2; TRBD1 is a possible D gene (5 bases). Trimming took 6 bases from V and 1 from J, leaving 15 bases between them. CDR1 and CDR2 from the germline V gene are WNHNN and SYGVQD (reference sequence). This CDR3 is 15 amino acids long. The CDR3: CASRRHAGINYGYTF. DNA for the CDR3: TGCGCCAGCAGAAGGCATGCAGGGATTAACTATGGCTACACCTTC.

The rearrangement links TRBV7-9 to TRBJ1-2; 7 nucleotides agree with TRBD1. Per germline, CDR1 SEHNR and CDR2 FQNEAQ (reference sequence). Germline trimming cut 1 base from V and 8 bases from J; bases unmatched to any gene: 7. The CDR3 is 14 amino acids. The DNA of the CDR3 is TGTGCCAGCAGCTTAGGGCACAGGGGATGGGGCTACACCTTC. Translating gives CASSLGHRGWGYTF.

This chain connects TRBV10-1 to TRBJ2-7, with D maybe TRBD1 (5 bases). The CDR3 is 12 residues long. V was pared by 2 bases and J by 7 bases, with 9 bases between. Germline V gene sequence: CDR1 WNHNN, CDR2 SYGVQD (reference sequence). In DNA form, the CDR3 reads TGCGCCAGCAGTGAGGGACACAGGGAGCAGTACTTC. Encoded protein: CASSEGHREQYF.

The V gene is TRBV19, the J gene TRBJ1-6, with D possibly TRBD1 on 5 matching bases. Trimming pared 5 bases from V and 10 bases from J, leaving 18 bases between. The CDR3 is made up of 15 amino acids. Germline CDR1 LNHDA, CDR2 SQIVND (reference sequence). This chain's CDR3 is CASSLRGQTKSPLHF. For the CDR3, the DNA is TGTGCCAGTAGTCTTAGGGGCCAGACCAAATCACCCCTCCACTTT.

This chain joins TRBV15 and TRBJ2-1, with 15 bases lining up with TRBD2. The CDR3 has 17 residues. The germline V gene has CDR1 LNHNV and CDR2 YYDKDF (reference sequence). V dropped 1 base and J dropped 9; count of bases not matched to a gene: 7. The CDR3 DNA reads TGTGCCACCAGCAGAGCCTTGGGACTAGCGGGAGGCAGTGAGCAGTTCTTC. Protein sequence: CATSRALGLAGGSEQFF.

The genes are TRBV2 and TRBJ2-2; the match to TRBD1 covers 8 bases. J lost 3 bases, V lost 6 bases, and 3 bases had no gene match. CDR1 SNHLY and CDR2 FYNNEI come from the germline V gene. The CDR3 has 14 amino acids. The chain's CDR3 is CASRLTGDTGELFF. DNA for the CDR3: TGTGCCAGCAGGCTGACAGGGGACACCGGGGAGCTGTTTTTT.

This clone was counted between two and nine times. CDR3 sequence (DNA): TGTGCCAGCAGCACCTGGACAGGGACCGGGGAGCTGTTTTTT. Residues: CASSTWTGTGELFF. The chain is built from TRBV7-9 and TRBJ2-2, with TRBD1 identical over 8 bases. J lost 5 bases, V lost 5 bases, and 4 bases had no gene match. This CDR3 comprises 14 residues. The V gene's germline CDR1 is SEHNR and CDR2 FQNEAQ (reference sequence). The full variable domain, in which reference TRBV7-9 and TRBJ2-2 provide the parts outside the CDR3, is DTGVSQNPRHKITKRGQNVTFRCDPISEHNRLYWYRQTLGQGPEFLTYFQNEAQLEKSRLLSDRFSAERPKGSFSTLEIQRTEQGDSAMYLCASSTWTGTGELFFGEGSRLTVL.

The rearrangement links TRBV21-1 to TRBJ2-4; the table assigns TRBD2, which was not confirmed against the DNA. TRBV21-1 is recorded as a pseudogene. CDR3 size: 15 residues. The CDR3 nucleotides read TGTGCCAGCAGCAAAGGTTCCGGGGTCAAAAACATTCAGTACTTC. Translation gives CASSKGSGVKNIQYF.

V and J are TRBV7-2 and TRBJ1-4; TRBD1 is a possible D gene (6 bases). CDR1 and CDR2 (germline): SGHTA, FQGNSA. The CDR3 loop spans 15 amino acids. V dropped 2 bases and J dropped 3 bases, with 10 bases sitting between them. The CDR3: CASSLTGQPNEKLFF. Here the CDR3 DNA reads TGTGCCAGCAGCTTAACAGGGCAACCTAATGAAAAACTGTTTTTT.

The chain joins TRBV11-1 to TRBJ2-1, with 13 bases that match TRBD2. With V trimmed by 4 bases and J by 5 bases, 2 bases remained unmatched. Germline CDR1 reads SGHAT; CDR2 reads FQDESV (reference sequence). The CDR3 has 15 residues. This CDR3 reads CASSYGTSGNNEQFF. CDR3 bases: TGTGCCAGCAGCTATGGGACTAGCGGGAACAATGAGCAGTTCTTC.

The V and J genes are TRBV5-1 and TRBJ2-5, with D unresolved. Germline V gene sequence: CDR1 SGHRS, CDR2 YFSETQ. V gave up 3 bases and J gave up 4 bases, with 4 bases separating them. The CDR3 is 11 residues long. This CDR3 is CASSSRETQYF. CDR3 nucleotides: TGCGCCAGCAGCTCCCGAGAGACCCAGTACTTC.

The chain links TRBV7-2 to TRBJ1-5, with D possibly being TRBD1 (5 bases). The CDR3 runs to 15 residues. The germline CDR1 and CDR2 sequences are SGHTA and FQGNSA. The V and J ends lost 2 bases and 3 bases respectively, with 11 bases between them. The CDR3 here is CASSLSPGYNQPQHF. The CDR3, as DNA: TGTGCCAGCAGCTTATCCCCAGGGTACAATCAGCCCCAGCATTTT.

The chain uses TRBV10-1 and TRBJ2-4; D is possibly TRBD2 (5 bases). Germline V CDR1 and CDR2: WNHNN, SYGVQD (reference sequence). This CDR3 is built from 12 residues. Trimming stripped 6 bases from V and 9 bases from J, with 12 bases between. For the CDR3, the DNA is TGCGCCAGCAGCCCCCGGGGTGGCATTCAGTACTTC. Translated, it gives CASSPRGGIQYF.

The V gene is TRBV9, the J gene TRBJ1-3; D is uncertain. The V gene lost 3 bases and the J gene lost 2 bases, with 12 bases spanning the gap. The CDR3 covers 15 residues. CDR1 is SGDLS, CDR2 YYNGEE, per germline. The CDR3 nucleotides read TGTGCCAGCAGCGGTTTGATAGGAGCTGGAAACACCATATATTTT. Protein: CASSGLIGAGNTIYF.